The clone carrying this T cell receptor (beta chain) turned up a few times. The CDR3 consists of 16 residues. The germline CDR1 and CDR2 sequences are SGHRS and YFSETQ. Trimming took 0 bases from V and 1 from J, leaving 12 bases between them. Produced via immunoSEQ multiplex PCR; TCRdb's table is partial and in-frame only. The sample lists about 94,000 clones, about nine tenths occurring once. The data originate from a study of control samples from healthy donors and cancer patients. This TCR came from a woman under 30 in good health. The gene calls are TRBV5-1 and TRBJ2-3; D perhaps matches TRBD2 (6 bases). What was sequenced was blood. The CDR3 sequence is CASSLAGGEGTDTQYF. The CDR3 DNA is TGCGCCAGCAGCTTGGCCGGAGGGGAGGGCACAGATACGCAGTATTTT.